A single sample is the source of the 4 T cell receptor beta chains below, sequenced in a study of blood T cell repertoires in COVID-19 (dated by TCRdb to the early 2020s). Libraries were prepared through the immunoSEQ multiplex PCR assay. What TCRdb holds here is the immuneACCESS table cut down to in-frame rearrangements. Part of the clones is not present; checked against another copy, under half of the missing clones reflect an unresolved V gene, and the others are unexplained. This sample gives approximately 300,000 clones in total; around 89% of them show up just once. About 4.2% of the sample comes from the top ten. The source material was peripheral blood. These receptors were obtained from a man aged 40-49 years with acute or convalescent COVID-19.

The chain links TRBV12-3 or TRBV12-4 to TRBJ2-3; 9 nucleotides align to TRBD2. CDR3 length: 13 amino acids. V trimming: 2 bases; J trimming: 10 bases; junction bases outside the gene matches: 4. The CDR3 region has the DNA TGTGCCAGCAGTTTAACGGCGGGGGGGCCGCAGTATTTT. Protein sequence: CASSLTAGGPQYF.

Comment on this clone: The sample has other DNA sequences that encode this CDR3 too. The chain uses TRBV12-3 or TRBV12-4 and TRBJ2-3, with D hard to call. The CDR3 sequence is 11 residues long. The V end was cut by 8 bases, the J end by 2 bases, with 5 bases between. CDR3 coding DNA: TGTGCCAGCTCCCTCACAGATACGCAGTATTTT. Its translation: CASSLTDTQYF.

V usage is TRBV6-5 and J usage is TRBJ2-7; a weak D match, TRBD1 (5 bases). V was cut by 6 bases and J by 5 bases, with 17 bases left in between. This CDR3 has 14 residues. Germline CDR1 reads MNHEY; CDR2 reads SVGAGI. The CDR3 here is CASRQPGAFHEQYF. The CDR3 DNA reads TGTGCCAGCAGACAACCTGGGGCGTTCCACGAGCAGTACTTC.

The chain recombines TRBV6-2 or TRBV6-3 with TRBJ2-1; 9 nucleotides agree with TRBD2. This CDR3 contains 18 residues. Germline assignment: CDR1 MNHEY and CDR2 SVGEGT. J lost 6 bases, V lost 5 bases, and 17 bases had no gene match. CDR3 residues: CASSDTFGGGAAGNEQFF. DNA of the CDR3: TGTGCCAGCAGTGACACATTCGGCGGGGGGGCAGCAGGCAATGAGCAGTTCTTC.